The clone carrying this TCR beta chain has just one count. No antigen is known for it. The study reverse transcribed the entire isolated RNA, so it sequenced expressed TCRB transcripts. Clones were read by immunoSEQ multiplex PCR, and TCRdb kept only the in-frame ones, dropping some. The sample yields roughly 100,000 clones, under 30% seen once. The data belong to a study of beta chain features in type 1 diabetes. Whole-study results and caveats: All four CD4+ subsets from Type 1 diabetes patients carried moderately but significantly shorter TCRB CDR3s.

Trimming cost V 5 bases and J 3 bases, with 12 bases left between them. This CDR3 is 13 amino acids long. Germline V gene data show CDR1 as SGHNT and CDR2 as YYREEE (reference sequence). This rearrangement joins TRBV5-4 to TRBJ2-7, with TRBD1 as a possible D gene (6 bases). The TCR sequence derives from a woman aged 18-29 years with type 1 diabetes. The sequenced sample was central memory CD4+ T cells from blood. The CDR3 sequence is CASSLDRLYEQYV. In DNA, the CDR3 is TGTGCCAGCAGTCTCGACAGGCTCTACGAGCAGTACGTC.